Below, one TCR beta chain is given with its context. This clone appeared a few times. What this receptor recognizes is not known. The sample holds no much larger clone one base away, and base qualities are not on file. The sample belongs to a study of blood T cell repertoires in COVID-19 (dated by TCRdb to about 2020). Study-wide context: The collaborator samples originated in the United States, Italy and Spain and spanned the acute and convalescent phases of COVID-19. HLA class I and class II types, where available, came from metadata supplied by the sample provider rather than from assay-based typing. Samples were obtained from the ongoing ImmuneRACE study (first 160 participants) and from over 1,000 subjects provided by 6 global collaborators. The material from the prospective study consisted of cDNA or gDNA derived from T cells, B-cell-depleted T cells, or PBMCs. Sample metadata almost always included a de-identified subject ID, COVID-19 status, age in years and sex. A freely available public database, intended as a resource for researchers studying the immune response to SARS-CoV-2, is where the repertoires were released. The dataset comprised deeply sampled blood TCRbeta repertoires from subjects exposed to, actively infected with, or recovered from COVID-19. General conclusions and limits of the study: Clinical and demographic metadata were provided uncurated, with the amount varying by source and participant.

V is cut back by 5 bases and J by 7 bases, with 6 bases in the junction unmatched. There are 13 amino acids in the CDR3, from cysteine to phenylalanine inclusive. Only CDR3 DNA remains: 39 bases, in frame from the first base. CDR1 SGHTA and CDR2 FQGTGA are derived from the germline V gene. TCRbeta CDR3 regions were amplified from genomic DNA using the immunoSEQ Assay, a bias-controlled multiplex PCR. For the original study's pipeline: The number of nucleated cells in each sample was estimated from the amplification of reference gene primers within the assay. Sequence reads were collapsed and filtered to measure the absolute abundance of every unique TCRbeta CDR3 rearrangement. For each sample, productive Simpson clonality was calculated as the square root of Simpson's diversity index across productive rearrangements. TCRdb carries this immuneACCESS record with in-frame sequences only. Its versions omit some clonotypes, under half of them owing to an unresolved V gene in the studies checked, with the rest unexplained. D and trimming were read from the DNA, whereas the V and J calls and clone size are those reported in that table. The sample table holds 55,000 to 80,000 clones, of which more than 65% were seen once. The ten top clones hold 0.83% of the sample.

Each collaborating institution followed its own protocols to collect whole blood in K2EDTA tubes. Collaborator samples were shipped for TCRbeta analysis as frozen whole blood, isolated PBMCs, or DNA extracted from either sample type. Input material: peripheral blood. This receptor was taken from a woman between 70 and 85 years old with acute or convalescent COVID-19. The sequence joins TRBV7-3 to TRBJ1-1; TRBD1 fits 8 bases in the junction. This receptor has the CDR3 CASSLDRGSEAFF. Read as DNA, the sequence is TGTGCCAGCAGCCTAGACAGGGGAAGTGAAGCTTTCTTT.